This T cell receptor (beta chain) was documented in a study of T cell clonotyping in hematopoietic cell transplantation. Findings and limits, study-wide: Cells were unsorted, so CD4 and CD8 contributions were not separated. Pathologically expanded recipient clonotypes increased progressively from day 30 to day 180 as diversity fell. Graft donor and pretransplant recipient Inverse Simpson Index values predicted broader posttransplant TCR diversity. Few recipient clonotypes overlapped donors; over 95% were de novo at given depth.

Measured with immunoSEQ multiplex PCR; TCRdb has only the in-frame clones, and not every one. The sample lists about 6,300 clones; roughly nine tenths were seen once. Worth noting for this clone: Its antigen is undetermined.

Trimming left V 3 bases short and J 3 bases short, with 5 bases between. Germline values: CDR1 SGHNT, CDR2 YENEEA. The CDR3 spans 13 residues. This receptor was identified in a female patient aged 50-59 years who had an allogeneic stem cell transplant from an unrelated donor, so the T cells may come from the graft donor. Some clones in this sample may be carry-over from other donors' samples. The specimen comprised peripheral blood mononuclear cells, sampled 180 days after allogeneic stem cell transplant. This chain joins TRBV11-3 and TRBJ2-2; D is uncertain. The CDR3 nucleotides read TGTGCCAGCAGCTTTTCCGACACCGGGGAGCTGTTTTTT. Its translation is CASSFSDTGELFF.